Sequencing of this T cell receptor beta chain was carried out in a study of identical twins. Study results and limitations: Researchers caution that invariant MAIT and iNKT cells could partly confound zero-insertion analyses.

Germline CDR1 SGHRS, CDR2 YFSETQ. The CDR3 is made up of 17 amino acids. The V gene end was trimmed by 2 bases and the J gene end by 15 bases; junction bases not matched to a gene: 16. TCRdb re-analysed the 5' RACE reads in MiXCR, keeping a single row per CDR3 protein. The table records 350,000 to 500,000 distinct CDR3 sequences, roughly 18% of them present only once. This clonotype was seen a handful of times. Its target is not known. Sequencing was performed on naive T cells sorted from blood. This TCR was sampled from a man aged 50 to 60 in good health. The chain recombines TRBV5-1 with TRBJ2-1; 14 nucleotides line up with TRBD2. CDR3 nucleotides: TGCGCCAGCAGCTTACCTCATTCCGGGACTAGCGGGGGTCGGTTGTTCTTC. Amino acid sequence: CASSLPHSGTSGGRLFF.